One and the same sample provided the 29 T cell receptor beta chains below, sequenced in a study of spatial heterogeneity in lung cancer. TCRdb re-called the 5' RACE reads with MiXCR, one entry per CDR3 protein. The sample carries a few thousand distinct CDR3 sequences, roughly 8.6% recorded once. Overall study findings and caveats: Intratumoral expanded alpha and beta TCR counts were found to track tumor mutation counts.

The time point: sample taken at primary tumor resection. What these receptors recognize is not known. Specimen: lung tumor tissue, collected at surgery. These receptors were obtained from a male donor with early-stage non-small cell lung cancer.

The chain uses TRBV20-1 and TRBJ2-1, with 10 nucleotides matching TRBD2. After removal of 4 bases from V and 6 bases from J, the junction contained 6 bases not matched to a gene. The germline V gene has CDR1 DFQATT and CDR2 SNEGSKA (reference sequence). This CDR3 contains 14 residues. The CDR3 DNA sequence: TGCAGTGCTAACGCCGGACTAGCGGTCAATGAGCAGTTCTTC. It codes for CSANAGLAVNEQFF.

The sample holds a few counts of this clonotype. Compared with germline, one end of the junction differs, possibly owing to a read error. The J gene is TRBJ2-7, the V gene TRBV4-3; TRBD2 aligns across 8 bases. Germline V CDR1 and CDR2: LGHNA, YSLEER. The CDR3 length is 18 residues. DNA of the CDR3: TGCGCCAGCAACCAAGACGTCTCAGCGGCTAGCGGGCCGGGATGGCAGTACTTC. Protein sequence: CASNQDVSAASGPGWQYF.

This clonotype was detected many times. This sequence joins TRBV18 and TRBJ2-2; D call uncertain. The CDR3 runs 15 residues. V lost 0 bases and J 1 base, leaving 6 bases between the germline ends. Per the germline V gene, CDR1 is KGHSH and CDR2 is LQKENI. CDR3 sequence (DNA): TGTGCCAGCTCACCACCGAGTCGGAACACCGGGGAGCTGTTTTTT. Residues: CASSPPSRNTGELFF.

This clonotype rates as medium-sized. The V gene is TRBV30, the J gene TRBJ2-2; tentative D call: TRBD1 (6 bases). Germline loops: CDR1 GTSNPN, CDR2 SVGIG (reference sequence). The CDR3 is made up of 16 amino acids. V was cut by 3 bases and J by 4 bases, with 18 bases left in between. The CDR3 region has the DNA TGTGCCTGGAGGAATACAGGGACGGGCGGCACCGGGGAGCTGTTTTTT. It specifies CAWRNTGTGGTGELFF.

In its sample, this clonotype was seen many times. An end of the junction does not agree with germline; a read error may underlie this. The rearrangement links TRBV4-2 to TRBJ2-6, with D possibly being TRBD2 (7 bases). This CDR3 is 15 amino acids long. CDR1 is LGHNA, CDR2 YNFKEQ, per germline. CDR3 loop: CASSQDWGGGNVLTF. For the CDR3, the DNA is TGTGCCAGCAGCCAAGATTGGGGAGGGGGCAACGTCCTGACTTTC.

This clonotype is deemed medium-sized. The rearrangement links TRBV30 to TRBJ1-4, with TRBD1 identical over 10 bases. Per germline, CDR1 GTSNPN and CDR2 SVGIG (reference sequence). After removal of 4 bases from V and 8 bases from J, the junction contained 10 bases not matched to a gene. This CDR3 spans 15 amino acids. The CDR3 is CAWKPWDRGGEKLFF. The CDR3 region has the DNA TGTGCCTGGAAACCCTGGGACAGGGGAGGGGAAAAACTGTTTTTT. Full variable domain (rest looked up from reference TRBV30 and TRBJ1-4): SQTIHQWPATLVQPVGSPLSLECTVEGTSNPNLYWYRQAAGRGLQLLFYSVGIGQISSEVPQNLSASRPQDRQFILSSKKLLLSDSGFYLCAWKPWDRGGEKLFFGSGTQLSVL.

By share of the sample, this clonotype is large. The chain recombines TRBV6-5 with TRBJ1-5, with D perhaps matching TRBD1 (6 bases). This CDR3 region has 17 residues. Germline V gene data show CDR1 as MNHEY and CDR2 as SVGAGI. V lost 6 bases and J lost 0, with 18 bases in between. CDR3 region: CASSPEGQPSSNQPQHF. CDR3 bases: TGTGCCAGCAGCCCCGAAGGACAGCCAAGTAGCAATCAGCCCCAGCATTTT.

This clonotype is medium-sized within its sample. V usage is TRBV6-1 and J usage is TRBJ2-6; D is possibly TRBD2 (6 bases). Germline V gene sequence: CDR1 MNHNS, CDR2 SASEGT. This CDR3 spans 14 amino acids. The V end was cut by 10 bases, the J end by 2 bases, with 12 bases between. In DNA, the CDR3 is TGTGCCACGGGAGAGGGACCTGGGGCCAACGTCCTGACTTTC. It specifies CATGEGPGANVLTF.

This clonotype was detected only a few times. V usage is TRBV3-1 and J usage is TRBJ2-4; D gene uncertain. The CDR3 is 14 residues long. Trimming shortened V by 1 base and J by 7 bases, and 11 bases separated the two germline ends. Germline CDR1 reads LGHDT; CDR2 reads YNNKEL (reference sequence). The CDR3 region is CASSQGTVSNIQYF. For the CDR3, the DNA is TGTGCCAGCAGCCAAGGTACAGTCAGTAACATTCAGTACTTC.

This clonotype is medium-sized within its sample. DNA of the CDR3: TGTGCCAGCAGTGAACTCGGGACTGACTATCAAGAGACCCAGTACTTC. As protein: CASSELGTDYQETQYF. The chain has TRBV28 and TRBJ2-5, with a tentative D call TRBD2 (6 bases). Germline V gene data show CDR1 as MDHEN and CDR2 as SYDVKM. V gave up 5 bases and J gave up 2 bases, with 18 bases separating them. CDR3 length: 16 amino acids.

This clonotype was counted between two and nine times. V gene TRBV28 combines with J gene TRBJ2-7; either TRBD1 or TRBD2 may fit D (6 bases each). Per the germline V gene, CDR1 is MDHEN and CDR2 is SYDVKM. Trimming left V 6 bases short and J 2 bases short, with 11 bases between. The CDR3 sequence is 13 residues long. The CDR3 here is CASRGGFPYEQYF. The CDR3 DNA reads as TGTGCCAGCAGGGGGGGCTTCCCCTACGAGCAGTACTTC.

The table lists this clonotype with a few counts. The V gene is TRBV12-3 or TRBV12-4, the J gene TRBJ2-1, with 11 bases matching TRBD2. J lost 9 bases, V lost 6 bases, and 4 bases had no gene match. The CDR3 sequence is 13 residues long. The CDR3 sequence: CASRLGLAGEQFF. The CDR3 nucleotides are TGTGCCAGCAGACTCGGACTAGCGGGTGAGCAGTTCTTC.

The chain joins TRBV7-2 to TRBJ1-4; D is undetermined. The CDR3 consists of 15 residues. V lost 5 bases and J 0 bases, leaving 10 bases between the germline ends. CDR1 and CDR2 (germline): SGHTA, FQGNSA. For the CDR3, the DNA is TGTGCCAGCAGCCGGGTAAAGTCAACTAATGAAAAACTGTTTTTT. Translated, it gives CASSRVKSTNEKLFF.

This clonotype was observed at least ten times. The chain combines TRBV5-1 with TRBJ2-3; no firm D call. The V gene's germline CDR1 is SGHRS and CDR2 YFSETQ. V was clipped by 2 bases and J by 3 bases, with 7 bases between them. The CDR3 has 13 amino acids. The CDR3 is CASSFSGTDTQYF. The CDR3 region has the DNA TGCGCCAGCAGCTTTAGTGGGACAGATACGCAGTATTTT.

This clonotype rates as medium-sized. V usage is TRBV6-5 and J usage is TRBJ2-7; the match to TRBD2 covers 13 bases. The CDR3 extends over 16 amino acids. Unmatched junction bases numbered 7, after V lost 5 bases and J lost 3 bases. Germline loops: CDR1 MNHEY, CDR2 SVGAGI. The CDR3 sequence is CASSRTSGGSHYEQYF. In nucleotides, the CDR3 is TGTGCCAGCAGTAGGACTAGCGGGGGTTCCCACTACGAGCAGTACTTC.

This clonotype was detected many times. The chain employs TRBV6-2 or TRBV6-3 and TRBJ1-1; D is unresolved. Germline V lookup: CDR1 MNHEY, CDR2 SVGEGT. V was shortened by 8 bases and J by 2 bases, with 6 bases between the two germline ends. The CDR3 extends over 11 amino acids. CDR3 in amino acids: CASGGNTEAFF. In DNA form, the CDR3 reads TGTGCCAGCGGCGGAAACACTGAAGCTTTCTTT.

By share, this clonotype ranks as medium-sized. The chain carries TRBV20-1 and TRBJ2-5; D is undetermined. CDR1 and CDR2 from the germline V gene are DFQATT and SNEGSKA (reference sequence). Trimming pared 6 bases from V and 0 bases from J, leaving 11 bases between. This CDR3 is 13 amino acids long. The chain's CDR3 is CSAPQVNQETQYF. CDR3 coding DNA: TGCAGTGCGCCTCAAGTCAACCAAGAGACCCAGTACTTC.

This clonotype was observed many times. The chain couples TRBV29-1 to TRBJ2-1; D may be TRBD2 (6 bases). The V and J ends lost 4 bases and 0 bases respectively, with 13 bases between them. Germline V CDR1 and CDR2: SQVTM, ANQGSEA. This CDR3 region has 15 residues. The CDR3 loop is CSVAGRGRSYNEQFF. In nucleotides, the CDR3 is TGCAGCGTTGCAGGGCGGGGCCGCTCCTACAATGAGCAGTTCTTC.

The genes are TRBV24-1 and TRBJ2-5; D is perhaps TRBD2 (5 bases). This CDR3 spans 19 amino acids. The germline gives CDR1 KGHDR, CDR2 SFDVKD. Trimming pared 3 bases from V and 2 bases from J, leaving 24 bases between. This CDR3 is CATSDRRVSRTYPQETQYF. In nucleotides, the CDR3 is TGTGCCACCAGTGATCGAAGGGTTAGTAGGACTTACCCGCAAGAGACCCAGTACTTC.

CDR3 residues: CSASVGSYEQYF. In DNA, the CDR3 is TGCAGTGCTAGCGTCGGTTCCTACGAGCAGTACTTC. The rearrangement links TRBV20-1 to TRBJ2-7; no clear D. Germline CDR1 and CDR2: DFQATT and SNEGSKA (reference sequence). The CDR3 runs to 12 residues. With 3 bases removed from V and 1 base from J, the gap between germline ends came to 7 bases.

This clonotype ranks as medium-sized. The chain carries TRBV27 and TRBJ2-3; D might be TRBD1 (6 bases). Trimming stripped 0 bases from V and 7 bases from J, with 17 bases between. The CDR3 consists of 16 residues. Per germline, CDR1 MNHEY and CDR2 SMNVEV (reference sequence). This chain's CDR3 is CASSLSRGPPRNTQYF. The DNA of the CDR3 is TGTGCCAGCAGTTTATCCAGGGGACCCCCGCGGAATACGCAGTATTTT.

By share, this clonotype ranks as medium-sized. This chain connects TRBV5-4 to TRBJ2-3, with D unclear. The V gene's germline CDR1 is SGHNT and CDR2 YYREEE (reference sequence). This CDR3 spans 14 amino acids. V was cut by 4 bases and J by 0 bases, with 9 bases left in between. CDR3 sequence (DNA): TGTGCCAGCAGCGCTCCGATCAGCACAGATACGCAGTATTTT. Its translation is CASSAPISTDTQYF.

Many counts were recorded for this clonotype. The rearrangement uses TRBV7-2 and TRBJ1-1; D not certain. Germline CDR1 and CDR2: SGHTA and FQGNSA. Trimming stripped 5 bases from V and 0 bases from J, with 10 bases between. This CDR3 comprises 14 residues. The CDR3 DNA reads TGTGCCAGCAGCATTACAGAGATGAACACTGAAGCTTTCTTT. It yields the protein CASSITEMNTEAFF.

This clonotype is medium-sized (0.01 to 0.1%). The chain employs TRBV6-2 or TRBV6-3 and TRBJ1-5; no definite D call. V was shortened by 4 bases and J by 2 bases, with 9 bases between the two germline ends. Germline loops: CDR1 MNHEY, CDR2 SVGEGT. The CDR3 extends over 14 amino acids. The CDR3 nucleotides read TGTGCCAGCAGTTCAGGTGACGGCAATCAGCCCCAGCATTTT. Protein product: CASSSGDGNQPQHF.

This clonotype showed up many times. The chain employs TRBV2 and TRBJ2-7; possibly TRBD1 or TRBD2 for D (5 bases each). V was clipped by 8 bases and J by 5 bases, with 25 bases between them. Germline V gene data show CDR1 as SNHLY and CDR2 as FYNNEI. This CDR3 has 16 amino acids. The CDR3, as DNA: TGTGCCAGCCCCGGGGACCACCGCCTCGGGACGGACGAGCAGTACGTC. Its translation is CASPGDHRLGTDEQYV.

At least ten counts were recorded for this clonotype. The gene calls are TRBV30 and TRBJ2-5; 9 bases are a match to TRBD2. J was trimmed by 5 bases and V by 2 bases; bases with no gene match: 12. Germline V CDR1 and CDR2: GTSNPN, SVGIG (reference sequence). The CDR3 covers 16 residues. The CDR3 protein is CAWSPRGGRAGETQYF. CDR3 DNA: TGTGCCTGGAGTCCCCGAGGCGGGAGGGCCGGGGAGACCCAGTACTTC.

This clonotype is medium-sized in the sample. CDR3 sequence: CASSPPSTDTQYF. DNA for the CDR3: TGTGCCAGCTCACCACCGAGCACAGATACGCAGTATTTT. The V gene is TRBV18, the J gene TRBJ2-3, with D unclear. CDR3 length equals 13 residues. V was trimmed by 0 bases and J by 0 bases, leaving 1 base between them. Germline CDR1 KGHSH, CDR2 LQKENI.

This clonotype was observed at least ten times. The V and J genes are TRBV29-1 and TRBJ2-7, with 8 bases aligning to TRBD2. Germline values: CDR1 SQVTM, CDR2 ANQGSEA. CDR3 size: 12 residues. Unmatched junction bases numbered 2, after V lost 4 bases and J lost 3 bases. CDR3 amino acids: CSVVTSVYEQYF. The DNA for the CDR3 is TGCAGCGTTGTGACTAGCGTCTACGAGCAGTACTTC.

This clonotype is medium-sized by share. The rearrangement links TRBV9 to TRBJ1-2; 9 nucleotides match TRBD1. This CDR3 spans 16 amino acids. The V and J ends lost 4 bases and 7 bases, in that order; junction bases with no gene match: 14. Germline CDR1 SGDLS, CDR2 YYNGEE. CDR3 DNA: TGTGCCAGCAGCTCACAGGGGGCGCTCCTAATCGGTGGCTACACCTTC. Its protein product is CASSSQGALLIGGYTF.